The clone carrying this T cell receptor (beta chain) has just a few counts. Donors were systemically healthy Caucasian individuals from Russia aged roughly 6 to 90 years. They isolated at least 6 million PBMCs from each sample. The data belong to a study of blood T cells in healthy people across ages. The CDR3 consists of 15 residues. Germline lookup yields CDR1 DFQATT and CDR2 SNEGSKA (reference sequence). V gave up 1 base and J gave up 0 bases, with 10 bases separating them. With a J-beta primer mix and a sample-barcoded 5' primer, a second PCR ran 7 to 11 cycles. TCRdb re-derived calls from the 5' RACE reads in MiXCR, one entry per CDR3 protein. Of roughly 1.5 million distinct CDR3 sequences in the sample, 42% were seen once.

The rearrangement links TRBV20-1 to TRBJ1-5, with no clear D. The source material was blood. This clonotype originated in a young woman in good health. CDR3 in DNA: TGCAGTGCTAGAGCGGCGACATATAGCAATCAGCCCCAGCATTTT. This codes for CSARAATYSNQPQHF.